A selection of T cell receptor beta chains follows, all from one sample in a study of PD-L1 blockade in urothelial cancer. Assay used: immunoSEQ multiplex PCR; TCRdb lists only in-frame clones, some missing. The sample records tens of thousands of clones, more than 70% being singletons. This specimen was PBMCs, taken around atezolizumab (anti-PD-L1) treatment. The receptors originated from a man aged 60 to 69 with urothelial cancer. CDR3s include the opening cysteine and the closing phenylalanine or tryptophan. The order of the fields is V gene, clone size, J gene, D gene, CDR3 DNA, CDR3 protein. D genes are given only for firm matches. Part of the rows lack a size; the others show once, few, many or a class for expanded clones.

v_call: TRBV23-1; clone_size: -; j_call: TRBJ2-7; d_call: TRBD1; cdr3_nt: TGCGCCAGCAGTCAAACGGACAGGGGGAGCTCCTACGAGCAGTACTTC; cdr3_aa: CASSQTDRGSSYEQYF
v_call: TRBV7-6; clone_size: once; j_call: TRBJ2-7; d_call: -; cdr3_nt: TGTGCCAGCAGCCCCTCCGCAGGCCCCTGGGAGCAGTACTTC; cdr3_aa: CASSPSAGPWEQYF
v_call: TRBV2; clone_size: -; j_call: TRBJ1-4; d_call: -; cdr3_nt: TGTGCCAGCAGGGCAGGGATCGTAACTAATGAAAAACTGTTTTTT; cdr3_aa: CASRAGIVTNEKLFF
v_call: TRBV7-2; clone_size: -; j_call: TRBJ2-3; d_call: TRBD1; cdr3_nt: TGTGCCAGCAGCCTCATACAGGGGGCGTTTGCAGATACGCAGTATTTT; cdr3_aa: CASSLIQGAFADTQYF
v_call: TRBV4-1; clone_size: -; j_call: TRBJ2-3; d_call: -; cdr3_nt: TGCGCCAGCAGCCATCCGGGGTTGGTTCCAGATACGCAGTATTTT; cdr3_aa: CASSHPGLVPDTQYF
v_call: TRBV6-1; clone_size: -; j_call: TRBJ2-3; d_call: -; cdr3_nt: TGTGCCATCGCGGGTGATACAGATACGCAGTATTTT; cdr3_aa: CAIAGDTDTQYF
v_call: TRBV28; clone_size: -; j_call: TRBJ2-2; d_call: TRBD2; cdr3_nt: TGTGCCAGCAGTTCCCATAGGACTAGCGGGATCGTTACAAGTAGGGCCACCGGGGAGCTGTTTTTT; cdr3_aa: CASSSHRTSGIVTSRATGELFF
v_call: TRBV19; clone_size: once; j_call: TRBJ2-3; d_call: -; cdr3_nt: TGTGCCAGTAGTATAGACAGGGTCGTAGATACGCAGTATTTT; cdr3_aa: CASSIDRVVDTQYF
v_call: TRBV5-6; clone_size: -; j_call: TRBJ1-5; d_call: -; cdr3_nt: TGTGCCAGCAGCTTGGGTCCGGGGGGTCAGCCCCAGCATTTT; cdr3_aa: CASSLGPGGQPQHF
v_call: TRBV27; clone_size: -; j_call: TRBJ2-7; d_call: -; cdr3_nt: TGTGCCAGCAGTCCAGATCTCTACGAGCAGTACTTC; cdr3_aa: CASSPDLYEQYF
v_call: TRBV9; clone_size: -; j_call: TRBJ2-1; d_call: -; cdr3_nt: TGTGCCAGCAGCGCGACCGGGACAAGCTACAATGAGCAGTTCTTC; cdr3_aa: CASSATGTSYNEQFF
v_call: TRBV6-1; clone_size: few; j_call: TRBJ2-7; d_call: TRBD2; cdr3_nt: TGTGCCAGCAGTGAAGCTCCGAGGGGTGCGGGGGGCTCCTACGAGCAGTACTTC; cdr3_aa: CASSEAPRGAGGSYEQYF
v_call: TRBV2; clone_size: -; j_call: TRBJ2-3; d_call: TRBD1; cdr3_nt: TGTGCCAGCAGGGGACAGACAGATACGCAGTATTTT; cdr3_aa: CASRGQTDTQYF
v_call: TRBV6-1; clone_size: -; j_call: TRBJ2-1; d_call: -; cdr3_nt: TGTGCCAGCAGTGAGGGCCGGGACATGCTGGGGAATGAGCAGTTCTTC; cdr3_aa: CASSEGRDMLGNEQFF
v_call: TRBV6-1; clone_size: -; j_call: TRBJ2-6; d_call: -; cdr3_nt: TGTGCCAGCAACAAAAGAGGGTATGGGGCCAACGTCCTGACTTTC; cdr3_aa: CASNKRGYGANVLTF
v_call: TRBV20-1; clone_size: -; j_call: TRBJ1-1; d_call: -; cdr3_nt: TGCAGTGCTAGAATAAACACTGAAGCTTTCTTT; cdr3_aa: CSARINTEAFF
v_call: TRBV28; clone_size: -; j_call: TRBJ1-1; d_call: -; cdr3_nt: TGTGCCAGCAGTTCAACACGGGGTGAAGCTTTCTTT; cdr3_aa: CASSSTRGEAFF
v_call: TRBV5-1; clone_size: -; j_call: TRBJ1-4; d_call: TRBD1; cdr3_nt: TGCGCCAGCAGCGGCTCCCCGGGACAGGGGCAAAGGAAACTGTTTTTT; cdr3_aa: CASSGSPGQGQRKLFF
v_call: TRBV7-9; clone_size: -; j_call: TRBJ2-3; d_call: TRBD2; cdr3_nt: TGTGCCAGCAGCTTCCAAGCGGGGGGGCGCACAGATACGCAGTATTTT; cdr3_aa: CASSFQAGGRTDTQYF
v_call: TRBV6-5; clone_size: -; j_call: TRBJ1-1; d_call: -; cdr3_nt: TGTGCCAGCAGTTACTCCAAGAACACTGAAGCTTTCTTT; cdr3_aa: CASSYSKNTEAFF
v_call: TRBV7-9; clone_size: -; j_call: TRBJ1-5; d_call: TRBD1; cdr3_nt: TGTGCCAGCAGCCCGCAAGGGACAGCCGACAATCAGCCCCAGCATTTT; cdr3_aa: CASSPQGTADNQPQHF
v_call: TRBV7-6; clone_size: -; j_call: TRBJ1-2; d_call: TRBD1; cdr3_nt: TGTGCCAGCAGCCCACGGACAGGGGGTGGCTACACCTTC; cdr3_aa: CASSPRTGGGYTF
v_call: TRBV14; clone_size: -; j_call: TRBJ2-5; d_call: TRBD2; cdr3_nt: TGTGCCAGCAGCCAAACGGGACTAGCGGCCTGGGGAGAGACCCAGTACTTC; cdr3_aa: CASSQTGLAAWGETQYF
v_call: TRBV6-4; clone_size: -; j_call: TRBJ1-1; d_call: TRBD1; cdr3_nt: TGTGCCAGCAGTGACTCACCGGGACAGGCCAGGTTCACTGAAGCTTTCTTT; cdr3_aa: CASSDSPGQARFTEAFF
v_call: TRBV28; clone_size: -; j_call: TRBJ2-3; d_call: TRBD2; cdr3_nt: TGTGCCAGCAGTTCTAGCGGCGGCACAGATACGCAGTATTTT; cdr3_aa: CASSSSGGTDTQYF
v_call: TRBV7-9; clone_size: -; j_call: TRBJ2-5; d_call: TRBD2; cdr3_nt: TGTGCCAGCAGCCAGGGACTAATCCAAGAGACCCAGTACTTC; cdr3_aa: CASSQGLIQETQYF
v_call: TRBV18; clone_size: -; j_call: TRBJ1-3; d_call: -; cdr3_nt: TGTGCCAGCTCACCCCAACAGGGCGTTACTGGAAACACCATATATTTT; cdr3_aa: CASSPQQGVTGNTIYF
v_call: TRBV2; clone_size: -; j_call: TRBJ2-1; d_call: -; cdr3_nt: TGTGCCAGCAGTGTTCGGGGGGCCGCCTACAATGAGCAGTTCTTC; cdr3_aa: CASSVRGAAYNEQFF
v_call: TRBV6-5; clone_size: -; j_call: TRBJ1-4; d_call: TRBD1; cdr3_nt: TGTGCCAGCAGTACCCGGACAGGGTTAGGGGAAAAACTGTTTTTT; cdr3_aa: CASSTRTGLGEKLFF
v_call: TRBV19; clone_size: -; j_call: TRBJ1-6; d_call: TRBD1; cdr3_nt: TGTGCCAGTAGTATAGGGGGTACGGGACAGCCATTCCCCCTCCACTTT; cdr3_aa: CASSIGGTGQPFPLHF
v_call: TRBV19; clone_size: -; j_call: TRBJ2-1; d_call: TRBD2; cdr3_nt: TGTGCCAGTAGTATAGATCTCGGACTAGCGGGGGGCGATGAGCAGTTCTTC; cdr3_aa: CASSIDLGLAGGDEQFF
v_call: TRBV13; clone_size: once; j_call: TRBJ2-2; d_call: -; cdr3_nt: TGTGCCAGCAGCTTAGCCTACGGACAGACGAACACCGGGGAGCTGTTTTTT; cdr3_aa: CASSLAYGQTNTGELFF
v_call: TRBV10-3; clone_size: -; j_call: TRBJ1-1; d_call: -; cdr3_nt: TGTGCCATCAGCGGGACACGGAACACTGAAGCTTTCTTT; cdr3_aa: CAISGTRNTEAFF
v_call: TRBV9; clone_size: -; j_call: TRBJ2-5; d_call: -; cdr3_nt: TGTGCCAGCAGCGTAGACGGGAACAGGGGGGGGACCCAGTACTTC; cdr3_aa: CASSVDGNRGGTQYF
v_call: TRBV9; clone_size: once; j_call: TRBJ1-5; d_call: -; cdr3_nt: TGTGCCAGCAGCGTAGATGGCACCAATCAGCCCCAGCATTTT; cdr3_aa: CASSVDGTNQPQHF
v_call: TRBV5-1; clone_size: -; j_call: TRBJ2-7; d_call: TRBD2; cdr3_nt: TGCGCCAGCAGGTCTCTAGCGGGGTCTAACGAGCAGTACTTC; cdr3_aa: CASRSLAGSNEQYF
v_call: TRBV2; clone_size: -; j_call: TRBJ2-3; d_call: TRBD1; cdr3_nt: TGTGCCAGTATACCGGGACAGGGGGCGGCAGATACGCAGTATTTT; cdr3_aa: CASIPGQGAADTQYF
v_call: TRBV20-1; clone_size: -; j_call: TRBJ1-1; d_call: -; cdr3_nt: TGCAGTGCCTCAGGGGACACTGAAGCTTTCTTT; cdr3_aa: CSASGDTEAFF
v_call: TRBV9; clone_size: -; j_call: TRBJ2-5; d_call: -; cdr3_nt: TGTGCCAGCACCTCCGTGGTAGGGGGAGTGGAGACCCAGTACTTC; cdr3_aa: CASTSVVGGVETQYF
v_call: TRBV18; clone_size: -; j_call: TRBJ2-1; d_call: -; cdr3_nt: TGTGCCAGCTCACCTACTTCCTCCTACAATGAGCAGTTCTTC; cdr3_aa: CASSPTSSYNEQFF
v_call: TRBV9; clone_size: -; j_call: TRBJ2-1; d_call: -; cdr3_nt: TGTGCCAGCAGCGTAGCTAAACAGGGTGGCCACAATGAGCAGTTCTTC; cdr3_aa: CASSVAKQGGHNEQFF
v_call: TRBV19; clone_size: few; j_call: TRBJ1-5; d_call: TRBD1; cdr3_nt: TGTGCCAGTAGTCCCTCGAGGACAGGGGTCCAGCCCCAGCATTTT; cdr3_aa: CASSPSRTGVQPQHF
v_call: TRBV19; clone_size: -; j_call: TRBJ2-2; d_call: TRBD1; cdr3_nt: TGTGCCAGTAGTATGACAGGGTTGGAAACCGGGGAGCTGTTTTTT; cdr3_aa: CASSMTGLETGELFF
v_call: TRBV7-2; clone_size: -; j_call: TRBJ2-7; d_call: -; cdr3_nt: TGTGCCAGCAGCTCGGACAGCTCTTCGGGGGAGCAGTACTTC; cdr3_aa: CASSSDSSSGEQYF
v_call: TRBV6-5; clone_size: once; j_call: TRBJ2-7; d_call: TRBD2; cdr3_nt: TGTGCCAGCAGTTCTGACGGGGGGATCGGCTACGAGCAGTACTTC; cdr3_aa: CASSSDGGIGYEQYF
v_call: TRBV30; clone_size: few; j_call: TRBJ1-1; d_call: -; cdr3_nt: TGTGCCTGGAGTGTTGACGGCGGGAACACTGAAGCTTTCTTT; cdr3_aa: CAWSVDGGNTEAFF
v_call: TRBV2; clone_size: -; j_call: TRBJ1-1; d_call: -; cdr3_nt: TGTGCCAGCAGTGAAGAACACACGAACACTGAAGCTTTCTTT; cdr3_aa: CASSEEHTNTEAFF
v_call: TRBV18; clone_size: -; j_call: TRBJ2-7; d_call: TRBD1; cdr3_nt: TGTGCCAGCTCACCAGGGACAGGGATGAGCTACGAGCAGTACTTC; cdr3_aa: CASSPGTGMSYEQYF
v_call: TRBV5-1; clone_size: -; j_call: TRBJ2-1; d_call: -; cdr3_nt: TGCGCCAGCAGCTTGTCCAGACAGGCGAGCTCCTACAATGAGCAGTTCTTC; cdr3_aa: CASSLSRQASSYNEQFF
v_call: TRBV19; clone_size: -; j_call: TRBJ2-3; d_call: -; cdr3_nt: TGTGCCAGTAGTATTGGGCAAGCTACAGATACGCAGTATTTT; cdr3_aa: CASSIGQATDTQYF
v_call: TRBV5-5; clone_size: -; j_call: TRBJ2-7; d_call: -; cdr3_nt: TGTGCCAGCAGTGGATCAGGACTTAGCTCCTACGAGCAGTACTTC; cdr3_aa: CASSGSGLSSYEQYF
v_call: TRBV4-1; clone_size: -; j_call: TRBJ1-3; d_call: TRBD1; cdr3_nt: TGCGCCAGCAGCCAATCCATCGTGAGGGGGCCTGGAAACACCATATATTTT; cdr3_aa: CASSQSIVRGPGNTIYF
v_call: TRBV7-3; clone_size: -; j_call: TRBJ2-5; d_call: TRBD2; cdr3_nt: TGTGCCAGCAGCTTAAGCGGGACTAGCGGGGTTGAGACCCAGTACTTC; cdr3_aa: CASSLSGTSGVETQYF
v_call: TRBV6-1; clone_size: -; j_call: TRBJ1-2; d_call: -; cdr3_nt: TGTGCCAGCAGCTCACCCACACAGGGAGACTATGGCTACACCTTC; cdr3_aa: CASSSPTQGDYGYTF